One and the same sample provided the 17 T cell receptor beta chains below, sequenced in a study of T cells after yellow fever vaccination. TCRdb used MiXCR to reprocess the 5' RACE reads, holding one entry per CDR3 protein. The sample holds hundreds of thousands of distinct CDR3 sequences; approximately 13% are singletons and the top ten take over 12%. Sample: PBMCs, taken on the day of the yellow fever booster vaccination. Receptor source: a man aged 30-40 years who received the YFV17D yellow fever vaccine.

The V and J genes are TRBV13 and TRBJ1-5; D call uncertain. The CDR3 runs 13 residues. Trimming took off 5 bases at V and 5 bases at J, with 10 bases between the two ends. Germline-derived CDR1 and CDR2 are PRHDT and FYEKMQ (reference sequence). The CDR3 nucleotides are TGTGCCAGCAGCCAGGCGGGAGATCAGCCCCAGCATTTT. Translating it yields CASSQAGDQPQHF.

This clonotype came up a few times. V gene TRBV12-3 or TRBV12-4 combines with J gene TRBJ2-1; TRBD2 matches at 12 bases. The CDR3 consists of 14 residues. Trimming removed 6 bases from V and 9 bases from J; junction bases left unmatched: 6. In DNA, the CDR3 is TGTGCCAGCAGAACTAGCGGGAGGCTCGGTGAGCAGTTCTTC. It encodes CASRTSGRLGEQFF.

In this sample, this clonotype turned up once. As DNA, the CDR3 is TGTGCCAGCAGCTTATTGCAGTATAATTCACCCCTCCACTTT. It specifies CASSLLQYNSPLHF. The chain combines TRBV7-9 with TRBJ1-6; D is ambiguous. Trimming pared 2 bases from V and 4 bases from J, leaving 6 bases between. The CDR3 contains 14 residues. Germline CDR1 reads SEHNR; CDR2 reads FQNEAQ (reference sequence). Complete variable domain (other parts from reference TRBV7-9 and TRBJ1-6): DTGVSQNPRHKITKRGQNVTFRCDPISEHNRLYWYRQTLGQGPEFLTYFQNEAQLEKSRLLSDRFSAERPKGSFSTLEIQRTEQGDSAMYLCASSLLQYNSPLHFGNGTRLTVT.

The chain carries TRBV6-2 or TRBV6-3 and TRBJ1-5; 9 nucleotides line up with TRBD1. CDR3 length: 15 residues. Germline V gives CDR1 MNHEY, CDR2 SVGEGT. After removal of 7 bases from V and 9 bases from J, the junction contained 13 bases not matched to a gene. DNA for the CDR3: TGTGCCAGCACCGGGGACAGGGCGGTTTTGCGGCCCCAGCATTTT. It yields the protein CASTGDRAVLRPQHF.

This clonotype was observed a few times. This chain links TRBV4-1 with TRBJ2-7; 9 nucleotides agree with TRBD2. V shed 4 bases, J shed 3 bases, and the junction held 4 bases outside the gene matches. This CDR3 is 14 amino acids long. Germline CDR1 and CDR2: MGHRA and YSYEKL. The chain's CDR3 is CASSPQTSGYEQYF. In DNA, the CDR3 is TGCGCCAGCAGCCCACAGACTAGCGGCTACGAGCAGTACTTC.

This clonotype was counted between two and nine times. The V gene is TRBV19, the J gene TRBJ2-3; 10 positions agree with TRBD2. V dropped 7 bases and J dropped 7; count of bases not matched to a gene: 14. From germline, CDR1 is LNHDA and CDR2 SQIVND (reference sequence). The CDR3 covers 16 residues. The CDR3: CASTGGSGRAGNTQYF. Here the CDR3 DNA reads TGTGCCAGTACCGGCGGCAGCGGGAGGGCGGGAAATACGCAGTATTTT.

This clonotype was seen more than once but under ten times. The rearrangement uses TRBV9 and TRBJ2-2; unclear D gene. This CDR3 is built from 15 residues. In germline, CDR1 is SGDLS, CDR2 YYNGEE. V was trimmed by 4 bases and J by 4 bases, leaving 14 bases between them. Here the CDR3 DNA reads TGTGCCAGCAGCCAAAGGTCCCTAGTCACCGGGGAGCTGTTTTTT. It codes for CASSQRSLVTGELFF.

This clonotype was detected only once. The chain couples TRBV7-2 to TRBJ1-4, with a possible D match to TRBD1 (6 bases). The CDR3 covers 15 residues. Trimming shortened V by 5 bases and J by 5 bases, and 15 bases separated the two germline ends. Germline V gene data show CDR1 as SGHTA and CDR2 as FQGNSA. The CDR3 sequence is CASSLAPGANEKLFF. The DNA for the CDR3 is TGTGCCAGCAGCCTCGCCCCGGGGGCCAATGAAAAACTGTTTTTT.

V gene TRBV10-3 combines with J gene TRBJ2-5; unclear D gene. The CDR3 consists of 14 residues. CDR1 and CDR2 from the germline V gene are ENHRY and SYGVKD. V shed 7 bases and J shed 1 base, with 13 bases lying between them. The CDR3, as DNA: TGTGCCATCATTTCCCTGGGTAGCCAAGAGACCCAGTACTTC. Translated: CAIISLGSQETQYF.

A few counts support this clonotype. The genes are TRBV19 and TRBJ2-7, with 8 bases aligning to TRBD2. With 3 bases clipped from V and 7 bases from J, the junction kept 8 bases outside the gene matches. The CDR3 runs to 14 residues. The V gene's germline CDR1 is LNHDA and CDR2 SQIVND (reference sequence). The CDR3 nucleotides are TGTGCCAGTAGTATTACTAGCGGTCCCTGGGAGCAGTACTTC. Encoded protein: CASSITSGPWEQYF.

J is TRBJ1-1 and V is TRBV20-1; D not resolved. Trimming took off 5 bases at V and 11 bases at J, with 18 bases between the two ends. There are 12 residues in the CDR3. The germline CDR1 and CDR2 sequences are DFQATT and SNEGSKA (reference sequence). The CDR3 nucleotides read TGCAGTGCTCGCGCGGACTCTCCCCTTGCTTTCTTT. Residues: CSARADSPLAFF.

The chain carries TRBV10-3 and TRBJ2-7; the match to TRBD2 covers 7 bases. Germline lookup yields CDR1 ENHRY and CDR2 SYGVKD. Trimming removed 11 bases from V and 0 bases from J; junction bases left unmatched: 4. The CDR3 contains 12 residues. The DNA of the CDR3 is TGTGCCGGGGGGGTTAGCTCCTACGAGCAGTACTTC. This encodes CAGGVSSYEQYF.

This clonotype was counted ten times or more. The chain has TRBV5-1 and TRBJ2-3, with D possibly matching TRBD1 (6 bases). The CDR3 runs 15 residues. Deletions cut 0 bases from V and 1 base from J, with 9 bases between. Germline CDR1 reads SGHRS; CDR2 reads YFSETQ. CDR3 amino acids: CASSLAPGGTDTQYF. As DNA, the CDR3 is TGCGCCAGCAGCTTGGCGCCAGGGGGCACAGATACGCAGTATTTT.

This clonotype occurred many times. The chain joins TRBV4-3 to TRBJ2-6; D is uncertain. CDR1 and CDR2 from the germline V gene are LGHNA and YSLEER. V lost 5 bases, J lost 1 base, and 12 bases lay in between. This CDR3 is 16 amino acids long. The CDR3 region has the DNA TGCGCCAGCAGCGCAAATATGGATTCTGGGGCCAACGTCCTGACTTTC. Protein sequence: CASSANMDSGANVLTF.

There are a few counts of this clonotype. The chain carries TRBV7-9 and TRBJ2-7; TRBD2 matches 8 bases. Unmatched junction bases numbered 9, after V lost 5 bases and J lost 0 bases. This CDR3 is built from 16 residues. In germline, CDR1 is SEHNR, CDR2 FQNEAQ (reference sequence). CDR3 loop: CASSRTSGGSSYEQYF. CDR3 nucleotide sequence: TGTGCCAGCAGCCGTACTAGCGGAGGAAGCTCCTACGAGCAGTACTTC.

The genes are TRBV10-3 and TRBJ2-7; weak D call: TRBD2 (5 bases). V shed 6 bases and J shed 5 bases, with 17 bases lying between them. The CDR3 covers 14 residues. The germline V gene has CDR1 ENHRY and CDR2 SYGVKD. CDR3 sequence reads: CAISFASFNDEQYF. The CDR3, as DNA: TGTGCCATCAGCTTCGCTAGCTTTAACGACGAGCAGTACTTC.

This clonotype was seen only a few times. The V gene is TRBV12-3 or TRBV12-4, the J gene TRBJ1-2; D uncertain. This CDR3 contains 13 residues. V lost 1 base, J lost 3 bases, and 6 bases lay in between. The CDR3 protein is CASSLGADYGYTF. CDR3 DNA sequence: TGTGCCAGCAGTTTAGGGGCAGACTATGGCTACACCTTC.